The clone carrying this T cell receptor beta chain came up a few times. Its antigen is unknown. The trim removed 6 bases at V and 4 bases at J, leaving 13 bases unmatched. This CDR3 spans 16 amino acids. Germline CDR1 SEHNR, CDR2 FQNEAQ (reference sequence). The data originate from a study of CD8 T cells in ankylosing spondylitis. TCRdb passed the 5' RACE reads through MiXCR, listing each CDR3 protein once. Counted here are under 300,000 distinct CDR3 sequences, about 11% occurring once; the ten biggest clones make up 2.5% to 3%. Study conclusions and caveats: Among TCR beta sequences, a motif of about 8 highly homologous variants appeared characteristic of ankylosing spondylitis blood.

Sequenced: blood, either unsorted or a sorted T cell fraction (not recorded which). The receptor comes from a male donor with ankylosing spondylitis or in good health (not recorded which). The J gene is TRBJ1-2, the V gene TRBV7-9, with 8 bases fitting TRBD1. DNA of the CDR3: TGTGCCAGCAGTCCCGCACCGGGACAGGACACCTATGGCTACACCTTC. Translated: CASSPAPGQDTYGYTF. The full variable domain, in which reference TRBV7-9 and TRBJ1-2 provide the parts outside the CDR3, is DTGVSQNPRHKITKRGQNVTFRCDPISEHNRLYWYRQTLGQGPEFLTYFQNEAQLEKSRLLSDRFSAERPKGSFSTLEIQRTEQGDSAMYLCASSPAPGQDTYGYTFGSGTRLTVV.